The rows below give T cell receptor beta chains drawn from one sample of a study of OX40 agonist ivuxolimab in advanced cancers. TCRdb's table, derived via immunoSEQ multiplex PCR, lists solely in-frame clones and lacks some. The table lists 85,000 to 100,000 clones, roughly 86% of them singletons. The material sequenced was CD4+ or CD8+ T cells sorted from blood, taken in a trial of the OX40 agonist ivuxolimab. These receptors came from an adult with an advanced solid tumor such as melanoma, head and neck, liver or kidney cancer. Both conserved end residues are part of each CDR3. The D gene is left open where the match is weak. Clone size is given for some rows only: seen once, a few or many times, or a class if the clone is expanded.

CDR3nt: TGTGCCAGCAGCCCGGGACAGGGGCCGGATCAGCCCCAGCATTTT
CDR3aa: CASSPGQGPDQPQHF
len: 15
d_gene: TRBD1
j_gene: TRBJ1-5
v_gene: TRBV6-1
abundance: once

CDR3nt: TGTGCCAGCTCACCCACGGGACAGGGGATTAATAGTGAAAAACTGTTTTTT
CDR3aa: CASSPTGQGINSEKLFF
len: 17
d_gene: TRBD1
j_gene: TRBJ1-4
v_gene: TRBV18
abundance: NA

CDR3nt: TGTGCCAGCAGCTTGGGGGGCCTTGGCTATGGCTACACCTTC
CDR3aa: CASSLGGLGYGYTF
len: 14
d_gene: NA
j_gene: TRBJ1-2
v_gene: TRBV5-6
abundance: NA

CDR3nt: TGTGCCAGCAGCGTAGGACTAGCGGGTGGGCTTCAAGAGACCCAGTACTTC
CDR3aa: CASSVGLAGGLQETQYF
len: 17
d_gene: TRBD2
j_gene: TRBJ2-5
v_gene: TRBV9
abundance: NA

CDR3nt: TGTGCCAGCAGTTTATCTAAGGGAACAGGCGGGCACGAGCAGTACTTC
CDR3aa: CASSLSKGTGGHEQYF
len: 16
d_gene: NA
j_gene: TRBJ2-7
v_gene: TRBV28
abundance: NA

CDR3nt: TGTGCCAGCAGCCGCGCAGGGGGCACCGGGGAGCTGTTTTTT
CDR3aa: CASSRAGGTGELFF
len: 14
d_gene: TRBD1
j_gene: TRBJ2-2
v_gene: TRBV7-7
abundance: NA

CDR3nt: TGTGCCAGTAGTAATTGGCTAGGACTCGACTACAATGAGCAGTTCTTC
CDR3aa: CASSNWLGLDYNEQFF
len: 16
d_gene: NA
j_gene: TRBJ2-1
v_gene: TRBV19
abundance: NA

CDR3nt: TGTGCCAGCAGCGTACGCGGGGCAGGAACCGGGGAGCTGTTTTTT
CDR3aa: CASSVRGAGTGELFF
len: 15
d_gene: NA
j_gene: TRBJ2-2
v_gene: TRBV9
abundance: NA

CDR3nt: TGTGCCAGCAGCTTACAGGGGACCCACGAGCAGTACTTC
CDR3aa: CASSLQGTHEQYF
len: 13
d_gene: NA
j_gene: TRBJ2-7
v_gene: TRBV11-2
abundance: NA

CDR3nt: TGTGCCAGCAGCCCCCAGACTAGCGGGAACACCGGGGAGCTGTTTTTT
CDR3aa: CASSPQTSGNTGELFF
len: 16
d_gene: TRBD2
j_gene: TRBJ2-2
v_gene: TRBV9
abundance: NA

CDR3nt: TGCGCCAGCAGTGAGTCGTCACGGCGGGAGGGCCACGAGCAGTTCTTC
CDR3aa: CASSESSRREGHEQFF
len: 16
d_gene: TRBD2
j_gene: TRBJ2-1
v_gene: TRBV10-2
abundance: NA

CDR3nt: TGTGCCAGCAGCTTGGCTCCGGGTAGGGTCACAGATACGCAGTATTTT
CDR3aa: CASSLAPGRVTDTQYF
len: 16
d_gene: NA
j_gene: TRBJ2-3
v_gene: TRBV5-4
abundance: NA

CDR3nt: TGCAGCGTTGATCCAGGGGGGATTTACAATGAGCAGTTCTTC
CDR3aa: CSVDPGGIYNEQFF
len: 14
d_gene: NA
j_gene: TRBJ2-1
v_gene: TRBV29-1
abundance: few

CDR3nt: TGTGCCAGCAGCCGACCGGGGAACCTAAGGGATGGCTACACCTTC
CDR3aa: CASSRPGNLRDGYTF
len: 15
d_gene: NA
j_gene: TRBJ1-2
v_gene: TRBV6-5
abundance: NA

CDR3nt: TGTGCCAGCAGTGAACGCGCTAGTCAGTGGGGTGAGCAGTTCTTC
CDR3aa: CASSERASQWGEQFF
len: 15
d_gene: NA
j_gene: TRBJ2-1
v_gene: TRBV2
abundance: NA

CDR3nt: TGCGCCAGCAGCCAGGCAGCGGGAGCATCCTACAATGAGCAGTTCTTC
CDR3aa: CASSQAAGASYNEQFF
len: 16
d_gene: TRBD2
j_gene: TRBJ2-1
v_gene: TRBV5-1
abundance: NA

CDR3nt: TGTGCCAGCAGTGAAGCGAGGGCAGGGGGCCGGCATGGCTACACCTTC
CDR3aa: CASSEARAGGRHGYTF
len: 16
d_gene: TRBD1
j_gene: TRBJ1-2
v_gene: TRBV2
abundance: NA

CDR3nt: TGTGCCAGCAAGGCAGGGGAAACTATGAACACTGAAGCTTTCTTT
CDR3aa: CASKAGETMNTEAFF
len: 15
d_gene: NA
j_gene: TRBJ1-1
v_gene: TRBV6-5
abundance: NA

CDR3nt: TGTGCCAGCTCGGACAGGGCTAGGAGCTCCTATAATTCACCCCTCCACTTT
CDR3aa: CASSDRARSSYNSPLHF
len: 17
d_gene: TRBD1
j_gene: TRBJ1-6
v_gene: TRBV18
abundance: NA